This T cell receptor beta chain was sequenced during a study of neoadjuvant anti-PD-1 for oral cavity cancer. Repertoires were generated with immunoSEQ multiplex PCR, while TCRdb's copy carries only in-frame clones and drops some. The sample has about 12,000 clones, about 64% seen once. The time point here: after neoadjuvant nivolumab, at surgical resection. These oral cavity squamous cell carcinomas were HPV-negative and locally advanced. The germline V gene encodes CDR1 MNHEY and CDR2 SVGAGI. The CDR3 is 15 amino acids. V was cut by 5 bases and J by 0 bases, with 11 bases left in between. Sequenced here: PBMCs, sampled after nivolumab (anti-PD-1) treatment. The TCR sequence derives from a person aged 35 to 85 with oral cavity squamous cell carcinoma. The V gene is TRBV6-5, the J gene TRBJ1-5, with D unclear. The CDR3 loop is CASSHQSYSNQPQHF. Here the CDR3 DNA reads TGTGCCAGCAGTCATCAGAGTTATAGCAATCAGCCCCAGCATTTT.